Listed below are T cell receptor beta chains from one sample, sequenced in a study of T cell changes during pregnancy in multiple sclerosis. Clones were read by immunoSEQ multiplex PCR, and TCRdb kept only the in-frame ones, dropping some. This sample carries 79,000 or so clones, over 85% of them seen once, and the ten largest clones take roughly 0.21%. Sequenced here: CD4+ T cells from peripheral blood mononuclear cells, sampled before pregnancy. Receptors were obtained from a female donor with multiple sclerosis, enrolled in a pregnancy study. Each CDR3 is given with its conserved first and last residue. A D gene is named only where the DNA matches it firmly. Only part of the rows carry a size: once, few, many, or a class if the clone is expanded.

cdr3_aa	cdr3_nt	d_call	j_call	clone_size	v_call
CASSIDRGREAFF	TGTGCCAGTAGTATAGACAGGGGGCGTGAAGCTTTCTTT	TRBD1	TRBJ1-1	-	TRBV19
CASGGSSYEQYF	TGTGCCAGCGGCGGGAGCTCCTACGAGCAGTACTTC	TRBD2	TRBJ2-7	-	TRBV18
CASSSGQSYNEQFF	TGCGCCAGCAGCTCCGGACAGAGCTACAATGAGCAGTTCTTC	-	TRBJ2-1	few	TRBV5-1
CASSLASVGPDTQYF	TGTGCCAGCAGCTTGGCCTCGGTGGGCCCAGATACGCAGTATTTT	-	TRBJ2-3	-	TRBV7-2
CASSEVGTTSTDTQYF	TGTGCCAGCAGTGAAGTAGGAACTACTAGCACAGATACGCAGTATTTT	-	TRBJ2-3	-	TRBV2
CASSSGGQGYYGYTF	TGTGCCAGCAGCTCAGGAGGACAGGGGTACTATGGCTACACCTTC	TRBD1	TRBJ1-2	-	TRBV7-6
CASSLVSGSGTDTQYF	TGTGCCAGCAGCTTAGTTAGCGGGAGCGGCACAGATACGCAGTATTTT	TRBD2	TRBJ2-3	-	TRBV7-9
CASSPPPSGAYEQYF	TGTGCCAGCTCACCACCCCCTAGCGGGGCCTACGAGCAGTACTTC	TRBD2	TRBJ2-7	-	TRBV18
CASSLLTGTGWDEQYF	TGTGCCAGCAGTTTACTGACCGGGACAGGGTGGGACGAGCAGTACTTC	TRBD1	TRBJ2-7	once	TRBV28
CASSPRGQISVSGANVLTF	TGTGCCAGCAGCCCGAGAGGACAGATCTCGGTCTCTGGGGCCAACGTCCTGACTTTC	-	TRBJ2-6	once	TRBV7-9
CSVEVTLYNYGYTF	TGCAGCGTGGAAGTGACACTCTATAACTATGGCTACACCTTC	-	TRBJ1-2	-	TRBV29-1
CASSEARESYGYTF	TGTGCCAGCAGTGAAGCCAGGGAATCCTATGGCTACACCTTC	-	TRBJ1-2	-	TRBV6-1
CASSSTGTGPDEQYF	TGTGCCAGCAGCTCTACCGGGACAGGGCCCGACGAGCAGTACTTC	TRBD1	TRBJ2-7	-	TRBV5-6
CASSLESGGGGGEQFF	TGTGCCAGCAGCTTAGAATCGGGCGGGGGGGGCGGTGAGCAGTTCTTC	TRBD2	TRBJ2-1	-	TRBV7-2